One sample yielded the 5 T cell receptor beta chains listed below, sequenced in a study of blood T cell repertoires in COVID-19 (dated by TCRdb to about 2020). The library was prepared using the immunoSEQ multiplex PCR assay. The table comes from immuneACCESS by way of TCRdb, which keeps in-frame sequences with V and J called. Part of the clones is missing from these tables; in studies checked, under half for an unresolved V gene and the rest for unknown reasons. Counted in this sample were about 170,000 clones; roughly nine tenths of them appeared once. The ten most abundant clones make up around 0.53% of the sample. The source material was peripheral blood. The source of these receptors is a man aged 50-59 years with acute or convalescent COVID-19.

CDR3 coding DNA: TGTGCCAGCAGCCCGCCGAGGTCTGAAGCTTTCTTT. Amino acid sequence: CASSPPRSEAFF. The V and J genes are TRBV7-9 and TRBJ1-1; D call uncertain. V shed 5 bases and J shed 6 bases, with 10 bases lying between them. The CDR3 length is 12 residues. Germline values: CDR1 SEHNR, CDR2 FQNEAQ (reference sequence).

This sequence joins TRBV5-1 and TRBJ2-3; 8 nucleotides agree with TRBD1. With 3 bases clipped from V and 6 bases from J, the junction kept 9 bases outside the gene matches. The CDR3 totals 15 residues. Per germline, CDR1 SGHRS and CDR2 YFSETQ. The CDR3 reads CASSYGQGATDTQYF. CDR3 in DNA: TGCGCCAGCAGCTATGGGCAGGGGGCAACGGATACGCAGTATTTT.

The chain recombines TRBV11-1 with TRBJ2-5; D not certain. Trimming stripped 3 bases from V and 2 bases from J, with 13 bases between. The CDR3 covers 15 residues. In germline, CDR1 is SGHAT, CDR2 FQDESV (reference sequence). CDR3 region: CASSFPRANQETQYF. The CDR3 DNA reads TGTGCCAGCAGCTTCCCCCGTGCTAATCAAGAGACCCAGTACTTC.

The chain has TRBV27 and TRBJ2-4; 8 bases are shared with TRBD1. CDR3 size: 17 residues. Losses at the gene ends were 5 bases for V and 0 bases for J; bases not matched to a gene: 9. Per germline, CDR1 MNHEY and CDR2 SMNVEV (reference sequence). The CDR3 coding sequence is TGTGCCAGCAGTATCAGACAGGGGAAATTAGCCAAAAACATTCAGTACTTC. Translated, it gives CASSIRQGKLAKNIQYF.

The chain carries TRBV7-9 and TRBJ2-7; TRBD1 is a possible D gene (5 bases). The CDR3 spans 15 residues. V shed 1 base and J shed 3 bases, with 13 bases lying between them. Germline V gene sequence: CDR1 SEHNR, CDR2 FQNEAQ (reference sequence). CDR3 amino acids: CASSLGQGNRYEQYF. CDR3 in DNA: TGTGCCAGCAGCTTAGGGCAGGGCAATCGCTACGAGCAGTACTTC. Looking up the rest from reference TRBV7-9 and TRBJ2-7 gives the full variable domain: DTGVSQNPRHKITKRGQNVTFRCDPISEHNRLYWYRQTLGQGPEFLTYFQNEAQLEKSRLLSDRFSAERPKGSFSTLEIQRTEQGDSAMYLCASSLGQGNRYEQYFGPGTRLTVT.